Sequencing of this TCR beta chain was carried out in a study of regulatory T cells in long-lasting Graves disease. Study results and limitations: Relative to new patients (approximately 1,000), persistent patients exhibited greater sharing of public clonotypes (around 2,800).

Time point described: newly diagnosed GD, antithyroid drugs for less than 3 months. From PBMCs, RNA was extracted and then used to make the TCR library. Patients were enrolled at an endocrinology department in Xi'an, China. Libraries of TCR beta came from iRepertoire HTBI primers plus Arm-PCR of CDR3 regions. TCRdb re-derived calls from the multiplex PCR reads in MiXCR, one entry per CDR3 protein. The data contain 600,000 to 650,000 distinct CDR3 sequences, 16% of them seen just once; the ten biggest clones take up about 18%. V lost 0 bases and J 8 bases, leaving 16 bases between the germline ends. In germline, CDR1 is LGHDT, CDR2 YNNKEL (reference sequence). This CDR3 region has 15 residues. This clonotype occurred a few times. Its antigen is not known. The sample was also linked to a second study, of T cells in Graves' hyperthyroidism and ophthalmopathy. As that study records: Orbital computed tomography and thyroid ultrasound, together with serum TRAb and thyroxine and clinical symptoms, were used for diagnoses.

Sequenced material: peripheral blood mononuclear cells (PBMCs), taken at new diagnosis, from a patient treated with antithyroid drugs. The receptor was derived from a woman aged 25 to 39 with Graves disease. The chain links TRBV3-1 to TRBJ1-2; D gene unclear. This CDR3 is CASSQDWRAIYGYTF. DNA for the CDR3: TGTGCCAGCAGCCAAGATTGGAGGGCGATTTACGGCTACACCTTC.